This T cell receptor (beta chain) was sequenced during a study of early T cells in non-severe SARS-CoV-2 infection. For the study at large: Unpaired chains resulted from sequencing bulk RNA of unsorted whole blood. Study-wide findings and caveats: VDJdb matching, biased toward anti-spike CD8 responses, missed private and CD4 specificities.

Looked up from germline, CDR1 is DFQATT and CDR2 is SNEGSKA (reference sequence). The CDR3 length is 14 residues. The trim removed 4 bases at V and 5 bases at J, leaving 5 bases unmatched. Concerning this clonotype itself: Its specificity is not known.

The TCR library protocol was used to attach unique molecular identifiers. These identifiers were attached to individual cDNA molecules. TCRdb used MiXCR to reprocess the 5' RACE reads, holding one entry per CDR3 protein. This table has 20,000 to 25,000 distinct CDR3 sequences, roughly 5% appearing once. The TCR originated in an adult who was a healthcare worker with PCR-confirmed SARS-CoV-2 infection or an uninfected control (not recorded which). The sequenced material came from whole blood. The rearrangement links TRBV20-1 to TRBJ1-5; 10 bases are shared with TRBD1. CDR3 loop: CSANRDRGYQPQHF. The CDR3 DNA is TGCAGTGCTAACCGGGACAGGGGCTATCAGCCCCAGCATTTT.